The T cell receptor (beta chain) under discussion was sequenced for a study of CD4 T cells in relation to SARS-CoV-2 and coronaviruses. On the study more broadly: After 10 to 11 days of antigen culture, PBMC TCR beta CDR3s were sequenced. General study findings and limits: No donor gave both pre-pandemic and post-infection samples.

The unexposed donors gave CD4+ T cells in about 2010-2019, prior to COVID-19. The cells were cultured for around ten days before CD4+ T cells were isolated. V was cut by 2 bases and J by 6 bases, with 10 bases left in between. Germline loops: CDR1 MNHEY, CDR2 SVGEGT. The CDR3 is made up of 13 amino acids. Details on this clone: Its antigen remains unidentified.

The table came from immunoSEQ multiplex PCR; TCRdb's copy has only in-frame clones and leaves some out. The sample lists around 26,000 clones, about 79% occurring once. What was sequenced was CD4+ T cells from PBMCs, cultured in vitro. The chain is built from TRBV6-2 or TRBV6-3 and TRBJ1-1; the D is unclear. This TCR came from a human donor in good health. In nucleotides, the CDR3 is TGTGCCAGCAGTTACAGGGCGAGGGCTGAAGCTTTCTTT. Its translation: CASSYRARAEAFF.